This TCR beta chain was captured by sequencing in a study of long-term antiretroviral therapy in people with HIV. The CDR3 consists of 17 residues. The germline V gene encodes CDR1 LGHNA and CDR2 YSLEER. J lost 8 bases, V lost 1 base, and 8 bases had no gene match. Sequencing relied on immunoSEQ assay v3.0, run at survey level. Sequencing was performed with immunoSEQ multiplex PCR; in TCRdb, only in-frame clones are kept and a portion is missing. This sample has around 21,000 clones, with 90% found just once. Every donor had one or more pre-ART and two or more post-ART PBMC samples. This clone was recorded only once.

The starting material was unsorted PBMCs, obtained 4.4 years before starting antiretroviral therapy. V usage is TRBV4-3 and J usage is TRBJ2-1; 13 positions agree with TRBD2. The clonotype originates from a woman aged 25 to 39 with HIV. The CDR3 sequence is CASSQAYTSGGGHEQFF. The DNA of the CDR3 is TGCGCCAGCAGCCAAGCTTACACTAGCGGGGGGGGGCATGAGCAGTTCTTC.